Below, 20 T cell receptor beta chains from the same sample are listed, as sequenced in a study of shared clonotypes between healthy human individuals. TCRdb's copy holds only in-frame clones and misses some; the assay was immunoSEQ multiplex PCR. The sample yields some 2,400,000 clones, more than 90% seen once. Sequencing was done on a sample of naive CD4+ T cells sorted from blood. Subset described: CD45RA+ positively selected. All receptors derive from a man between 18 and 35 years old in good health.

The chain joins TRBV5-5 to TRBJ2-4, with 7 nucleotides matching TRBD2. Per the germline V gene, CDR1 is SGHKS and CDR2 is YYEKEE (reference sequence). V lost 4 bases, J lost 8 bases, and 12 bases stayed unmatched. The CDR3 sequence is 15 residues long. The CDR3 here is CASSDGRTLADIQYF. DNA of the CDR3: TGTGCCAGCAGCGACGGACGGACTCTAGCGGACATTCAGTACTTC. Drawing the rest from reference TRBV5-5 and TRBJ2-4, the complete variable domain is DAGVTQSPTHLIKTRGQQVTLRCSPISGHKSVSWYQQVLGQGPQFIFQYYEKEERGRGNFPDRFSARQFPNYSSELNVNALLLGDSALYLCASSDGRTLADIQYFGAGTRLSVL.

The chain recombines TRBV6-1 with TRBJ2-7, with D possibly being TRBD2 (5 bases). V lost 0 bases to trimming and J lost 4 bases, with 13 bases between them. The CDR3 consists of 15 residues. The V gene's germline CDR1 is MNHNS and CDR2 SASEGT. CDR3 sequence (DNA): TGTGCCAGCAGTGAAGCGCACGGGATTCCTTACGAGCAGTACTTC. Protein: CASSEAHGIPYEQYF.

The chain is built from TRBV19 and TRBJ2-3; 7 positions match TRBD1. Trimming took 6 bases from V and 6 from J; bases not matched to a gene: 12. CDR3 length: 15 amino acids. Germline CDR1 is LNHDA and CDR2 is SQIVND (reference sequence). In nucleotides, the CDR3 is TGTGCCAGTAGACGAGAGACAGGGCCCGCGGATACGCAGTATTTT. Translated: CASRRETGPADTQYF.

The chain links TRBV5-5 to TRBJ2-7, with D maybe TRBD1 (7 bases). The germline V gene encodes CDR1 SGHKS and CDR2 YYEKEE (reference sequence). The V end lost 4 bases, the J end lost 7 bases, and 21 bases lay between the germline ends. CDR3 length: 15 amino acids. In DNA, the CDR3 is TGTGCCAGCAGCCGCGGGGACAGAGGACTCCAGGAGCAGTACTTC. This sequence encodes CASSRGDRGLQEQYF. Full variable domain (remainder filled in from reference TRBV5-5 and TRBJ2-7): DAGVTQSPTHLIKTRGQQVTLRCSPISGHKSVSWYQQVLGQGPQFIFQYYEKEERGRGNFPDRFSARQFPNYSSELNVNALLLGDSALYLCASSRGDRGLQEQYFGPGTRLTVT.

On this clone itself: Other DNA sequences in the sample encode the same CDR3. The chain employs TRBV11-3 and TRBJ2-2; D remains ambiguous. CDR1 is SGHNT and CDR2 is YENEEA in the germline V gene. The CDR3 is 12 amino acids. Trimming removed 1 base from V and 6 bases from J, with 3 bases in between. CDR3 sequence (DNA): TGTGCCAGCAGCTTAGGGGCCGGGGAGCTGTTTTTT. As protein: CASSLGAGELFF.

The chain is built from TRBV5-6 and TRBJ1-1; D perhaps matches TRBD1 (5 bases). Per germline, CDR1 SGHDT and CDR2 YYEEEE. Trimming took 0 bases from V and 3 from J, leaving 12 bases between them. The CDR3 has 15 residues. The CDR3: CASSLVGAGDTEAFF. DNA of the CDR3: TGTGCCAGCAGCTTGGTTGGGGCTGGGGACACTGAAGCTTTCTTT.

The chain has TRBV7-9 and TRBJ1-2; D is ambiguous. This CDR3 contains 16 residues. V was pared by 5 bases and J by 0 bases, with 16 bases between. Germline assignment: CDR1 SEHNR and CDR2 FQNEAQ (reference sequence). This CDR3 is CASSPPGFWPNYGYTF. In nucleotides, the CDR3 is TGTGCCAGCAGCCCCCCGGGGTTTTGGCCTAACTATGGCTACACCTTC.

This sequence joins TRBV6-1 and TRBJ2-5; 11 bases fit TRBD2. Germline V lookup: CDR1 MNHNS, CDR2 SASEGT. The CDR3 totals 15 residues. V was pared by 5 bases and J by 2 bases, with 4 bases of the junction left unmatched. The DNA of the CDR3 is TGTGCCAGCAGTTTACGGACTAGCGGGCAAGAGACCCAGTACTTC. It is translated as CASSLRTSGQETQYF.

The chain employs TRBV23-1 and TRBJ1-2, with 8 bases aligning to TRBD1. TRBV23-1 qualifies as an ORF whose function is uncertain. J was trimmed by 2 bases and V by 7 bases; bases with no gene match: 3. This CDR3 region has 13 residues. The CDR3 coding sequence is TGCGCCAGCAACTACAGGGGGAACTATGGCTACACCTTC. It yields the protein CASNYRGNYGYTF.

The chain carries TRBV19 and TRBJ1-1; 7 bases line up with TRBD1. Germline V lookup: CDR1 LNHDA, CDR2 SQIVND (reference sequence). The CDR3 runs to 15 residues. V lost 8 bases to trimming and J lost 0 bases; unmatched junction nucleotides: 9. CDR3 in amino acids: CASQTGHIMNTEAFF. The CDR3 coding sequence is TGTGCCAGTCAGACAGGGCACATCATGAACACTGAAGCTTTCTTT.

The CDR3 DNA reads as TGTGCCAGCAGCGCCGCAGGGAGCAAAATGAACACTGAAGCTTTCTTT. Translated: CASSAAGSKMNTEAFF. The rearrangement links TRBV7-2 to TRBJ1-1, with a weak D call TRBD1 (5 bases). In germline, CDR1 is SGHTA, CDR2 FQGNSA. Trimming shortened V by 5 bases and J by 0 bases, and 16 bases separated the two germline ends. CDR3 length: 16 residues. Filled out from reference TRBV7-2 and TRBJ1-1, the complete variable domain reads GAGVSQSPSNKVTEKGKDVELRCDPISGHTALYWYRQSLGQGLEFLIYFQGNSAPDKSGLPSDRFSAERTGGSVSTLTIQRTQQEDSAVYLCASSAAGSKMNTEAFFGQGTRLTVV.

The gene calls are TRBV2 and TRBJ2-3; TRBD2 aligns across 13 bases. V shed 8 bases and J 1 base; nucleotides not matched to a gene: 18. Germline V gene lookup returns CDR1 SNHLY and CDR2 FYNNEI. CDR3 size: 20 residues. In DNA form, the CDR3 reads TGTGCCAGCTCCCGGGGGCAACTAGCGGGAGGGTCTACTGGCACAGATACGCAGTATTTT. Its translation: CASSRGQLAGGSTGTDTQYF.

This chain uses TRBV4-3 with TRBJ1-6; unclear D gene. Looked up from germline, CDR1 is LGHNA and CDR2 is YSLEER. This CDR3 region has 14 residues. The germline V and J ends were trimmed by 4 bases and 5 bases, with 9 bases remaining between them. CDR3 bases: TGCGCCAGCAGCCCCCATATCGATAATTCACCCCTCCACTTT. It is translated as CASSPHIDNSPLHF.

The rearrangement uses TRBV10-1 and TRBJ2-7; 11 nucleotides align to TRBD1. The CDR3 totals 15 residues. Germline V gene data show CDR1 as WNHNN and CDR2 as SYGVQD (reference sequence). The J segment lost 3 bases and the V segment lost 5 bases, leaving 6 bases of the junction unmatched. CDR3 in amino acids: CASSRDRGTGYEQYF. DNA for the CDR3: TGCGCCAGCAGTAGGGACAGGGGGACCGGCTACGAGCAGTACTTC.

This clone was observed once. This sequence joins TRBV4-1 and TRBJ2-7; the D call may be TRBD1 or TRBD2 (5 bases each). This CDR3 has 17 amino acids. V lost 4 bases to trimming and J lost 6 bases, with 25 bases between them. Germline CDR1 is MGHRA and CDR2 is YSYEKL. The CDR3 sequence: CASSPYPRDRGTVEQYF. The CDR3 coding sequence is TGCGCCAGCAGCCCATACCCCCGGGACCGCGGAACAGTCGAGCAGTACTTC.

The chain has TRBV4-3 and TRBJ2-4; D may be TRBD2 (6 bases). V lost 3 bases and J 9 bases, leaving 30 bases between the germline ends. This CDR3 is 19 amino acids long. In germline, CDR1 is LGHNA, CDR2 YSLEER. DNA of the CDR3: TGCGCCAGCAGCCAGGCAGGAGGAGGGGATGCAGGCCGGAGGGGCATTCAGTACTTC. Translation gives CASSQAGGGDAGRRGIQYF.

The V call is TRBV6-5, the J call TRBJ2-7; 8 bases map to TRBD1. Germline CDR1 reads MNHEY; CDR2 reads SVGAGI. CDR3 length equals 14 residues. Trimming cost V 5 bases and J 7 bases; bases outside gene matches: 10. The CDR3 DNA sequence: TGTGCCAGCAGTGCACGGACAGGGTCTAGGGAGCAGTACTTC. It is translated as CASSARTGSREQYF.

In the case of this clone: Other DNA sequences in this sample translate to the same CDR3. The chain joins TRBV5-4 to TRBJ1-2; 9 bases match TRBD1. This CDR3 region has 15 residues. The trim removed 4 bases at V and 3 bases at J, leaving 7 bases unmatched. CDR1 is SGHNT and CDR2 is YYREEE in the germline V gene (reference sequence). The CDR3 DNA reads TGTGCCAGCAGCCCGGGACAGGGAGGAGACTATGGCTACACCTTC. Amino acid sequence: CASSPGQGGDYGYTF.

V is TRBV14 and J is TRBJ1-1, with a possible D match to TRBD1 (6 bases). Trimming removed 4 bases from V and 11 bases from J, with 14 bases in between. In germline, CDR1 is SGHDN, CDR2 FVKESK. This CDR3 comprises 12 residues. The CDR3 sequence is CASSPNRVGAFF. The CDR3 DNA reads as TGTGCCAGCAGCCCCAACAGGGTTGGGGCTTTCTTT.

About this clone: Other DNA variants within this sample encode the same CDR3. This chain links TRBV6-5 with TRBJ1-2, with D tentatively TRBD1 (6 bases). Germline CDR1 is MNHEY and CDR2 is SVGAGI. The CDR3 loop spans 14 amino acids. The V gene lost 5 bases and the J gene lost 1 base, with 11 bases spanning the gap. Here the CDR3 reads CASSPGGSNYGYTF. DNA for the CDR3: TGTGCCAGCAGTCCGGGGGGCAGTAACTATGGCTACACCTTC.